Following are 7 T cell receptor beta chains from one sample sequenced in a study of shared clonotypes between healthy human individuals. Assay used: immunoSEQ multiplex PCR; TCRdb lists only in-frame clones, some missing. The sample carries approximately 2.1 million clones, over 85% recorded once. Sequencing was carried out using naive CD4+ T cells from PBMCs. Subset indicated: CD45RA+ positively selected. Receptors originate from a man aged 18 to 29 in good health. Some clones in this sample may be carry-over from other donors' samples.

The chain joins TRBV30 to TRBJ1-2; TRBD1 might be the D (5 bases). Germline-derived CDR1 and CDR2 are GTSNPN and SVGIG (reference sequence). The CDR3 covers 15 residues. Trimming cost V 2 bases and J 6 bases, with 19 bases left between them. This CDR3 reads CAWSKRSAGRDGYTF. The CDR3, as DNA: TGTGCCTGGAGTAAACGCTCTGCCGGCAGGGATGGCTACACCTTC.

This chain joins TRBV5-1 and TRBJ2-7; 9 bases agree with TRBD2. The CDR3 is 15 amino acids. J was trimmed by 6 bases and V by 4 bases; bases with no gene match: 11. Germline values: CDR1 SGHRS, CDR2 YFSETQ. CDR3 protein: CASSRAGAGGVEQYF. DNA for the CDR3: TGCGCCAGCAGCCGCGCGGGAGCGGGAGGAGTCGAGCAGTACTTC.

This clone showed up just once. This chain connects TRBV6-5 to TRBJ2-1; no reliable D call. Germline CDR1 reads MNHEY; CDR2 reads SVGAGI. V lost 0 bases and J 5 bases, leaving 14 bases between the germline ends. The CDR3 spans 16 residues. The CDR3 DNA sequence: TGTGCCAGCAGTTACTCCTTTAGCCGGATTAACAATGAGCAGTTCTTC. Protein product: CASSYSFSRINNEQFF.

This rearrangement joins TRBV4-3 to TRBJ2-1; perhaps TRBD2 as D (5 bases). The germline V gene encodes CDR1 LGHNA and CDR2 YSLEER. This CDR3 contains 15 residues. V was pared by 0 bases and J by 4 bases, with 10 bases between. The CDR3 bases are TGCGCCAGCAGCCAAGAGCGGGCCACTTACAATGAGCAGTTCTTC. It yields the protein CASSQERATYNEQFF.

J is TRBJ2-6 and V is TRBV6-5, with D unresolved. This CDR3 comprises 15 residues. Trimming removed 3 bases at V and 4 bases at J, with 10 bases between. Germline CDR1 MNHEY, CDR2 SVGAGI. DNA for the CDR3: TGTGCCAGCAGTTATTCGAGTCCAGGGGCCAACGTCCTGACTTTC. It yields the protein CASSYSSPGANVLTF.

This chain uses TRBV2 with TRBJ2-7; TRBD1 aligns across 8 bases. This CDR3 region has 17 residues. Germline V gene lookup returns CDR1 SNHLY and CDR2 FYNNEI. V lost 1 base, J lost 4 bases, and 12 bases stayed unmatched. Here the CDR3 reads CASSEGPMTGDVYEQYF. In DNA form, the CDR3 reads TGTGCCAGCAGTGAAGGCCCCATGACAGGGGATGTATACGAGCAGTACTTC.

This clone was counted a single time. Sequence at one end of the junction differs from germline and may be a read error. The chain joins TRBV6-1 to TRBJ2-3, with D unclear. The germline gives CDR1 MNHNS, CDR2 SASEGT. CDR3 length: 12 amino acids. The CDR3 coding sequence is TGTGCCAGCAGTGAACTACGCTCCCTACACAATTTT. It is translated as CASSELRSLHNF.